This note documents a single T cell receptor beta chain sequence. Its cognate antigen is unknown. The read comes to an end 3 residues before the CDR3 does, leaving the germline J gene to fill in the end. After removal of 3 bases from V and 4 bases from J, the junction contained 4 bases not matched to a gene. The CDR3 is 15 residues long. Germline V lookup: CDR1 SEHNR, CDR2 FQNEAQ (reference sequence). TCRdb's table, derived via immunoSEQ multiplex PCR, lists solely in-frame clones and lacks some. In total, the table holds fewer than 25,000 clones. The data derive from a study of T cells in women clearing cervical HPV infection. Background on the study: With HLA typing for only a few women, HLA confounding remains possible. Overall study results and limits: It is unknown whether associations predate infection; no effector/memory or HPV-specific sorting. Controls had more TRBV6-7 (0.16%) than cases (about 0.11%).

The receptor was isolated from a woman aged 18 to 75 with a cervical HPV16 infection that either progressed to CIN3+ or cleared (not recorded which). Sequenced material: blood buffy coat. The genes are TRBV7-9 and TRBJ2-3, with 10 nucleotides matching TRBD2. The part of the CDR3 DNA that was read is TGTGCCAGCAGCTTGTTAGCGGGAGGTTCAGATACG. Its translation is CASSLLAGGSDT. The whole CDR3 protein is CASSLLAGGSDTQYF. Full variable domain (missing parts from reference TRBV7-9 and TRBJ2-3): DTGVSQNPRHKITKRGQNVTFRCDPISEHNRLYWYRQTLGQGPEFLTYFQNEAQLEKSRLLSDRFSAERPKGSFSTLEIQRTEQGDSAMYLCASSLLAGGSDTQYFGPGTRLTVL.